This T cell receptor (beta chain) is from a study of T-cell memory formation after mild COVID-19. This clonotype turned up a few times. Its antigen is not identified. TCRdb processed the 5' RACE reads anew with MiXCR; each CDR3 protein has one entry. The repertoire consists of 110,000 to 150,000 distinct CDR3 sequences, with roughly 13% occurring once and the leading ten covering approximately 30%. General study results and limits: Researchers could not confirm that second-wave clones peaking on day 37 targeted SARS-CoV-2. CM and EM subsets held most contracting CD4+ clones; EMRA held CD8+ ones. In pre-infection memory, a portion of responding clones appeared, which suggested that cross-reactive memory joined. Clones contracting day 15 to 85 were balanced CD4/CD8; later expanders leaned CD4+.

The origin of this receptor is an adult woman who had mild COVID-19 (a few samples of this study predate the infection). Cell type and time point are not known. The sample was PBMCs or a T cell subset sorted from them (not recorded which).

CDR3 sequence: CASRPPGQNTEAFF. The CDR3 DNA reads TGTGCCAGCAGACCCCCGGGACAGAACACTGAAGCTTTCTTT. V is TRBV2 and J is TRBJ1-1, with D maybe TRBD1 (6 bases). Looked up from germline, CDR1 is SNHLY and CDR2 is FYNNEI. The CDR3 consists of 14 residues. V was pared by 6 bases and J by 1 base, with 12 bases between.